What follows are 16 T cell receptor beta chains derived from one specimen sequenced in a study of cytomegalovirus exposure and HLA in healthy donors. In the PCR, 60 Vbeta and 13 Jbeta primers were used. The protocol was immunoSEQ multiplex PCR, while the TCRdb copy is restricted to in-frame clones and leaves out a portion. The sample records about 140,000 clones, over 75% being singletons. Sequenced input: PBMCs. Receptors were obtained from a middle-aged man in good health and CMV-seronegative.

The chain employs TRBV27 and TRBJ1-1; D possibly corresponds to TRBD1 (5 bases). Trimming left V 3 bases short and J 1 base short, with 9 bases between. This CDR3 spans 14 amino acids. Germline lookup yields CDR1 MNHEY and CDR2 SMNVEV (reference sequence). CDR3 region: CASSFIRENTEAFF. The CDR3 DNA follows: TGTGCCAGCAGTTTCATCAGGGAGAACACTGAAGCTTTCTTT.

For this clone: The identical CDR3 is also encoded by other nucleotide sequences in the sample. This chain links TRBV6-1 with TRBJ2-7; no clear D gene. CDR1 is MNHNS and CDR2 is SASEGT in the germline V gene. Trimming left V 2 bases short and J 6 bases short, with 8 bases between. The CDR3 contains 12 residues. This CDR3 reads CASSESRGEQYF. The CDR3 region has the DNA TGTGCCAGCAGTGAATCGAGAGGCGAGCAGTACTTC.

The chain is built from TRBV2 and TRBJ2-6; the match to TRBD2 covers 13 bases. J was trimmed by 0 bases and V by 5 bases; bases with no gene match: 10. The CDR3 runs 20 residues. Per the germline V gene, CDR1 is SNHLY and CDR2 is FYNNEI. The CDR3 nucleotides read TGTGCCAGCAGTCATGCCGGGACTAGCGGGGTCAGCTCTGGGGCCAACGTCCTGACTTTC. Protein: CASSHAGTSGVSSGANVLTF. The full variable domain, in which reference TRBV2 and TRBJ2-6 provide the parts outside the CDR3, is EPEVTQTPSHQVTQMGQEVILRCVPISNHLYFYWYRQILGQKVEFLVSFYNNEISEKSEIFDDQFSVERPDGSNFTLKIRSTKLEDSAMYFCASSHAGTSGVSSGANVLTFGAGSRLTVL.

This chain joins TRBV6-1 and TRBJ1-2; weak D call: TRBD1 (6 bases). Germline V gene sequence: CDR1 MNHNS, CDR2 SASEGT. The V end was cut by 4 bases, the J end by 4 bases, with 16 bases between. This CDR3 has 15 residues. The CDR3 DNA is TGTGCCAGCAGTGTCACTAGACAGGCCTTCTATGGCTACACCTTC. This sequence encodes CASSVTRQAFYGYTF.

In nucleotides, the CDR3 is TGTGCCAGCAGTTCCCAGGGACTAGCGGGGACCATCACAGATACGCAGTATTTT. Its protein is CASSSQGLAGTITDTQYF. V usage is TRBV13 and J usage is TRBJ2-3; 13 bases line up with TRBD2. Germline V CDR1 and CDR2: PRHDT, FYEKMQ (reference sequence). The CDR3 totals 18 residues. V gave up 6 bases and J gave up 2 bases; unmatched junction bases: 11.

This rearrangement joins TRBV9 to TRBJ2-1; 11 bases match TRBD2. Germline trimming cut 4 bases from V and 0 bases from J; bases unmatched to any gene: 6. Germline-derived CDR1 and CDR2 are SGDLS and YYNGEE. The CDR3 covers 17 residues. This CDR3 is CASSLRLAGRSYNEQFF. Written as DNA, the CDR3 is TGTGCCAGCAGCCTAAGACTAGCGGGGCGCTCCTACAATGAGCAGTTCTTC.

V usage is TRBV28 and J usage is TRBJ1-4; D call uncertain. Germline V lookup: CDR1 MDHEN, CDR2 SYDVKM. The CDR3 spans 15 residues. The V and J ends lost 2 bases and 8 bases respectively, with 15 bases between them. The CDR3 coding sequence is TGTGCCAGCAGTTTAACCGGCCTGGTGAGGGAAAAACTGTTTTTT. Its translation: CASSLTGLVREKLFF.

Regarding this clone: Other DNA sequences within the sample encode an identical CDR3. The chain joins TRBV27 to TRBJ1-5; D is ambiguous. CDR1 and CDR2 from the germline V gene are MNHEY and SMNVEV (reference sequence). The CDR3 loop spans 13 amino acids. The ends were cut back, 2 bases at V and 5 bases at J, with 7 bases in the middle. The CDR3 DNA is TGTGCCAGCAGTTTACGGAGGGATCAGCCCCAGCATTTT. This encodes CASSLRRDQPQHF.

The chain combines TRBV11-2 with TRBJ2-1, with 8 bases lining up with TRBD2. CDR3 length equals 16 residues. Looked up from germline, CDR1 is SGHAT and CDR2 is FQNNGV. The junction had 12 bases not matched to a gene; V was cut back by 5 bases and J by 6 bases. CDR3 residues: CASSTVGSGGRNEQFF. The CDR3 nucleotides are TGTGCCAGCAGCACAGTGGGGAGCGGGGGTCGCAATGAGCAGTTCTTC.

The rearrangement joins TRBV18 to TRBJ1-5, with D unclear. The CDR3 length is 13 residues. V lost 8 bases and J lost 0, with 8 bases in between. Germline loops: CDR1 KGHSH, CDR2 LQKENI. CDR3 protein: CASASGSNQPQHF. CDR3 DNA sequence: TGTGCCAGCGCCTCAGGTAGCAATCAGCCCCAGCATTTT.

The genes are TRBV30 and TRBJ2-7, with 7 bases lining up with TRBD1. Per germline, CDR1 GTSNPN and CDR2 SVGIG (reference sequence). CDR3 length: 13 amino acids. The V segment lost 2 bases and the J segment 6 bases; nucleotides outside the gene matches: 7. CDR3 region: CAWSYQQGSEQYF. The DNA for the CDR3 is TGTGCCTGGAGTTATCAACAGGGGAGCGAGCAGTACTTC.

This clone occurred a few times. This chain connects TRBV4-2 to TRBJ1-5; D unresolved. The CDR3 contains 17 residues. Germline CDR1 and CDR2: LGHNA and YNFKEQ. Trimming took 0 bases from V and 5 from J, leaving 17 bases between them. In DNA, the CDR3 is TGTGCCAGCAGCCAAGAAGGCAGGCCCTACATCCATCAGCCCCAGCATTTT. It codes for CASSQEGRPYIHQPQHF.

The V call is TRBV7-9, the J call TRBJ2-1, with TRBD2 matching 11 bases. This CDR3 has 14 amino acids. Germline CDR1 is SEHNR and CDR2 is FQNEAQ (reference sequence). The J segment lost 6 bases and the V segment lost 5 bases, leaving 3 bases of the junction unmatched. CDR3 DNA sequence: TGTGCCAGCAGCATAGGACTAGCGGGCAATGAGCAGTTCTTC. Encoded protein: CASSIGLAGNEQFF.

Notes on this clone: In the same sample, other DNA sequences code for this CDR3. The chain employs TRBV6-1 and TRBJ1-1, with D possibly TRBD1 on 5 matching bases. Trimming removed 4 bases from V and 1 base from J, with 7 bases in between. There are 13 residues in the CDR3. Germline V CDR1 and CDR2: MNHNS, SASEGT. CDR3 nucleotide sequence: TGTGCCAGCAGTGCTCAGGGGAACACTGAAGCTTTCTTT. It encodes CASSAQGNTEAFF.

This sequence joins TRBV5-4 and TRBJ2-3, with 10 bases identical to TRBD2. The CDR3 contains 17 residues. With V trimmed by 2 bases and J by 2 bases, 8 bases remained unmatched. Germline assignment: CDR1 SGHNT and CDR2 YYREEE (reference sequence). The CDR3, as DNA: TGTGCCAGCAGCTTCACTGCCGGGACTAGCGTCACAGATACGCAGTATTTT. It specifies CASSFTAGTSVTDTQYF. The whole variable domain, filled in from reference TRBV5-4 and TRBJ2-3, reads ETGVTQSPTHLIKTRGQQVTLRCSSQSGHNTVSWYQQALGQGPQFIFQYYREEENGRGNFPPRFSGLQFPNYSSELNVNALELDDSALYLCASSFTAGTSVTDTQYFGPGTRLTVL.

The chain recombines TRBV28 with TRBJ1-2; no reliable D call. V shed 8 bases and J shed 3 bases, with 13 bases lying between them. Germline CDR1 MDHEN, CDR2 SYDVKM. This CDR3 contains 13 residues. CDR3 protein: CASRQAQDYGYTF. Here the CDR3 DNA reads TGTGCCAGCCGCCAGGCGCAGGACTATGGCTACACCTTC.